This record covers a single T cell receptor (beta chain). The sample comes from a study of T cells in Graves' hyperthyroidism and ophthalmopathy. In making diagnoses, clinical symptoms, serum thyroxine and TRAb, thyroid ultrasound and orbital computed tomography were all used. Germline loops: CDR1 MDHEN, CDR2 SYDVKM. The germline V and J ends were trimmed by 10 bases and 2 bases, with 17 bases remaining between them. The CDR3 is made up of 14 amino acids. Amplification yielded TCR beta CDR3 regions, with RNA transcripts as the source. HTBI primers drove first-round RT-PCR of the TCR CDR3. Each CDR3 protein is one row after TCRdb ran MiXCR on the multiplex PCR reads. The sample consists of over 400,000 distinct CDR3 sequences, around a fifth of them appearing once.

J is TRBJ1-2 and V is TRBV28; tentatively, D is TRBD1 (6 bases). The material sequenced was blood. This TCR came from an older woman with Graves' ophthalmopathy. CDR3: CATTSGTPNYGYTF. The CDR3, as DNA: TGTGCCACCACCTCCGGGACACCCAACTATGGCTACACCTTC.